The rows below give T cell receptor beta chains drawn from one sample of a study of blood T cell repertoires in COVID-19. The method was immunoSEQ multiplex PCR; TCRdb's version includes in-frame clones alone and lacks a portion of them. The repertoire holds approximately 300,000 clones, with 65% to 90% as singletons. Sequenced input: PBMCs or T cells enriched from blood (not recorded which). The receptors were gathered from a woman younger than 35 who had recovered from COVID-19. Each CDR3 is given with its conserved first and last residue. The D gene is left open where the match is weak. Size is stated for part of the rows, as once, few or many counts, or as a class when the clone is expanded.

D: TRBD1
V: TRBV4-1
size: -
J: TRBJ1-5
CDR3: CASSQASGQGNSNQPQHF
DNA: TGCGCCAGCAGCCAAGCTTCGGGACAGGGTAATAGCAATCAGCCCCAGCATTTT

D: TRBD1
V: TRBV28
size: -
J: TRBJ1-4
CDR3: CASSSSADRGEKLFF
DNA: TGTGCCAGCAGTTCCTCAGCGGACAGGGGTGAAAAACTGTTTTTT

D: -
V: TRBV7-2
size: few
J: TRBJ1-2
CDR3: CASSLRQSLNGYTF
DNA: TGTGCCAGCAGCCTTCGACAGTCCCTCAATGGCTACACCTTC

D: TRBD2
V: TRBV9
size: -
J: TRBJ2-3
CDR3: CASSAKPIAGGSTDTQYF
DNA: TGTGCCAGCAGCGCTAAACCTATAGCGGGGGGCAGCACAGATACGCAGTATTTT

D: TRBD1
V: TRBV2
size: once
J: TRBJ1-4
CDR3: CASSDLGTGVNEKLFF
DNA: TGTGCCAGCAGTGATCTAGGGACAGGGGTTAATGAAAAACTGTTTTTT

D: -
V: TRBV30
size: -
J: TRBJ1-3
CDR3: CAWSGGGNTIYF
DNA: TGTGCCTGGAGTGGAGGAGGAAACACCATATATTTT

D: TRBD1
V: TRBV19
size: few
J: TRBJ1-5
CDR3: CASSPGGQGSYSNQPQHF
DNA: TGTGCCAGTAGTCCCGGGGGACAGGGGTCATATAGCAATCAGCCCCAGCATTTT

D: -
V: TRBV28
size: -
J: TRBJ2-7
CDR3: CASSFSRYEQYF
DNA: TGTGCCAGCAGTTTTTCTCGGTACGAGCAGTACTTC

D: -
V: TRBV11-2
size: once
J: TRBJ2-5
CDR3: CASSLDSRTRGETQYF
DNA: TGTGCCAGCAGCTTAGATAGTAGGACTAGGGGGGAGACCCAGTACTTC

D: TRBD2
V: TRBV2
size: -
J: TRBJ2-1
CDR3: CASSELAGRYNEQFF
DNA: TGTGCCAGCAGTGAGCTAGCGGGGCGCTACAATGAGCAGTTCTTC

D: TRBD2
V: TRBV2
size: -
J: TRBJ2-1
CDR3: CASRPETSGGYNEQFF
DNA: TGTGCCAGCAGGCCTGAGACTAGCGGGGGCTACAATGAGCAGTTCTTC

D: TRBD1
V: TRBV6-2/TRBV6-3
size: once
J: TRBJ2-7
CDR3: CASSYTGTGRYEQYF
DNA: TGTGCCAGCAGTTACACCGGGACAGGGAGGTACGAGCAGTACTTC

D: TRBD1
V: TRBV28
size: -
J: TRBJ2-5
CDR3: CASSTNRGQETQYF
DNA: TGTGCCAGCAGTACCAACAGGGGGCAAGAGACCCAGTACTTC

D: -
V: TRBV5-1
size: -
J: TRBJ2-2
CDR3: CASSFRDPNTGELFF
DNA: TGCGCCAGCAGCTTCAGGGATCCGAACACCGGGGAGCTGTTTTTT

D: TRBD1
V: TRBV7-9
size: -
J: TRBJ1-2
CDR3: CASSQTGGVYTF
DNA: TGTGCCAGCAGCCAAACAGGGGGCGTCTACACCTTC

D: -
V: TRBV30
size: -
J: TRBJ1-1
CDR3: CGGRLNTEAFF
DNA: TGTGGGGGCCGGTTGAACACTGAAGCTTTCTTT

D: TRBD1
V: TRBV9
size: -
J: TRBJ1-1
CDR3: CASSLAGGPLMNTEAFF
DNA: TGTGCCAGCAGCCTAGCAGGGGGCCCTTTAATGAACACTGAAGCTTTCTTT

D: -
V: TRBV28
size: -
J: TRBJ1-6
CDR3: CASSLAGATYNSPLHF
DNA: TGTGCCAGCAGTTTGGCAGGGGCCACCTATAATTCACCCCTCCACTTT

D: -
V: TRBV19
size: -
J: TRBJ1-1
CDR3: CASQPRGRPMNTEAFF
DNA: TGTGCCAGCCAACCCAGGGGTCGTCCTATGAACACTGAAGCTTTCTTT

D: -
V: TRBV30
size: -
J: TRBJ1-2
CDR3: CAWSVTGYGYTF
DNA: TGTGCCTGGAGTGTGACGGGATATGGCTACACCTTC

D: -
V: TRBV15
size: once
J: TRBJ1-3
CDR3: CATSDPQGNTIYF
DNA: TGTGCCACCAGCGATCCTCAGGGAAACACCATATATTTT

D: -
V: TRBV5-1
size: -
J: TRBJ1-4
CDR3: CASSLGGGLTNEKLFF
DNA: TGCGCCAGCAGCTTGGGCGGGGGATTAACTAATGAAAAACTGTTTTTT

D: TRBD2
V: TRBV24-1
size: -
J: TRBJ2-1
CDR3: CATSDRPTSGSPYIYNEQFF
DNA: TGTGCCACCAGTGACCGCCCGACTAGCGGGAGCCCCTATATCTACAATGAGCAGTTCTTC

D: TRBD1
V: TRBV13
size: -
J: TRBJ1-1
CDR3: CASSSRGFGTEAFF
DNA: TGTGCCAGCAGCTCCAGGGGGTTTGGCACTGAAGCTTTCTTT

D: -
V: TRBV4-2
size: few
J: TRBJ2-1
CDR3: CASSQALIDEQFF
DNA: TGTGCCAGCAGCCAAGCGCTAATTGATGAGCAGTTCTTC

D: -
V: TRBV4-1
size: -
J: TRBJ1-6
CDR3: CASSQGFSDSNNSPLHF
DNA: TGCGCCAGCAGCCAAGGGTTTTCGGACAGTAATAATTCACCCCTCCACTTT

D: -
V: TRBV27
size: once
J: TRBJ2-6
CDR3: CASSFLSGANVLTF
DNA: TGTGCCAGCAGTTTCCTCTCTGGGGCCAACGTCCTGACTTTC